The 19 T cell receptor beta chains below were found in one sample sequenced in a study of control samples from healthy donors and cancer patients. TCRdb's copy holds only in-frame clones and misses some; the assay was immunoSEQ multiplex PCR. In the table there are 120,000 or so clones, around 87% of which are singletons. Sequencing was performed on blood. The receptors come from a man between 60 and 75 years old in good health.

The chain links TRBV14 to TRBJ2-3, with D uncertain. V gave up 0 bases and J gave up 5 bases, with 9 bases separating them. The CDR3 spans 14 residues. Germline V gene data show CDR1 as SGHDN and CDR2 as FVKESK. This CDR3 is CASSQDLTRDTQYF. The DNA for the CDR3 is TGTGCCAGCAGCCAAGATCTAACGCGAGATACGCAGTATTTT.

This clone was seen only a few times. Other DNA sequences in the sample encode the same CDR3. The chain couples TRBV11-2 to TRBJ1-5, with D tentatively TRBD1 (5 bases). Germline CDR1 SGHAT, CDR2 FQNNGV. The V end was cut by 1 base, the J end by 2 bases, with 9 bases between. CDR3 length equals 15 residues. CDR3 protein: CASSLVGGGNQPQHF. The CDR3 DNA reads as TGTGCCAGCAGCTTAGTAGGAGGGGGCAATCAGCCCCAGCATTTT. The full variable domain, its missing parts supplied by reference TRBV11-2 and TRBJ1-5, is EAGVAQSPRYKIIEKRQSVAFWCNPISGHATLYWYQQILGQGPKLLIQFQNNGVVDDSQLPKDRFSAERLKGVDSTLKIQPAKLEDSAVYLCASSLVGGGNQPQHFGDGTRLSIL.

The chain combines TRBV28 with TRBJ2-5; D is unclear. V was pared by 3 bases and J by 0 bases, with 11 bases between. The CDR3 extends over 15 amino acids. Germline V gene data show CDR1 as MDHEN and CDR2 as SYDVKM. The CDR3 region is CASSFPKGNQETQYF. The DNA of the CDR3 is TGTGCCAGCAGTTTCCCGAAGGGCAACCAAGAGACCCAGTACTTC.

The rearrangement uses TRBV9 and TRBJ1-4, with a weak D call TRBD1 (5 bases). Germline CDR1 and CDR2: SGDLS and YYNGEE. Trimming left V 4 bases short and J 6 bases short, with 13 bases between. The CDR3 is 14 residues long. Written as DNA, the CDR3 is TGTGCCAGCAGCTCTGTCCCGGGGGATGAAAAACTGTTTTTT. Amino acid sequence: CASSSVPGDEKLFF.

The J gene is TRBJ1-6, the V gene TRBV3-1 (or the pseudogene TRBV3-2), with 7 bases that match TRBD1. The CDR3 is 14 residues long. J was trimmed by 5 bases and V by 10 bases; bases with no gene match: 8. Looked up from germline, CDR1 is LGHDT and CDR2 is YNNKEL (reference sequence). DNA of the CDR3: TGTGCCACGAGACAGGGAATGGATAATTCACCCCTCCACTTT. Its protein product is CATRQGMDNSPLHF.

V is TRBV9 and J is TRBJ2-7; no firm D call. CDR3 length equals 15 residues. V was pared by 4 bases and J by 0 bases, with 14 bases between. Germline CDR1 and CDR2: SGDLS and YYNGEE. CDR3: CASSRGDGNSYEQYF. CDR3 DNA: TGTGCCAGCAGCCGAGGCGACGGAAACTCCTACGAGCAGTACTTC.

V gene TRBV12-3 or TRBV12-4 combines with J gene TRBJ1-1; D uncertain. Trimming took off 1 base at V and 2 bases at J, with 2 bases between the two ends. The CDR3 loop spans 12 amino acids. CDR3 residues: CASSLDNTEAFF. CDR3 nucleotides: TGTGCCAGCAGTTTAGATAACACTGAAGCTTTCTTT.

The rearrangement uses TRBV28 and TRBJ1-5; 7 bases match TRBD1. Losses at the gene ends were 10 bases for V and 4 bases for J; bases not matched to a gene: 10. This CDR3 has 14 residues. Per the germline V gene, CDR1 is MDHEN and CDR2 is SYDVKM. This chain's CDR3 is CATSPLQGNQPQHF. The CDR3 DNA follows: TGTGCCACCTCCCCTTTACAGGGGAATCAGCCCCAGCATTTT. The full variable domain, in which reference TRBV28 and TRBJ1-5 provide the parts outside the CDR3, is DVKVTQSSRYLVKRTGEKVFLECVQDMDHENMFWYRQDPGLGLRLIYFSYDVKMKEKGDIPEGYSVSREKKERFSLILESASTNQTSMYLCATSPLQGNQPQHFGDGTRLSIL.

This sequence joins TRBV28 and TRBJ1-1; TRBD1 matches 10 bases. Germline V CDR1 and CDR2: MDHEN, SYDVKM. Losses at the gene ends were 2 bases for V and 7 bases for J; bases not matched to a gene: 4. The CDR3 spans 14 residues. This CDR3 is CASSLAGQGNEAFF. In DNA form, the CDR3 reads TGTGCCAGCAGTTTAGCGGGACAGGGGAATGAAGCTTTCTTT.

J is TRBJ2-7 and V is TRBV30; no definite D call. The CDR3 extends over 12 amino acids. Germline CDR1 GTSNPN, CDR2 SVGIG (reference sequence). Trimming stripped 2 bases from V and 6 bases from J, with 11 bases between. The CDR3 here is CAWSLPPFEQYF. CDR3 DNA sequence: TGTGCCTGGAGTCTCCCCCCTTTCGAGCAGTACTTC.

CDR3 bases: TGTGCCAGCACCGGAGGCGGCAGTTACTCTGGAAACACCATATATTTT. Protein product: CASTGGGSYSGNTIYF. The rearrangement joins TRBV28 to TRBJ1-3; D is unclear. Per the germline V gene, CDR1 is MDHEN and CDR2 is SYDVKM. The V gene lost 7 bases and the J gene lost 0 bases, with 16 bases spanning the gap. This CDR3 has 16 residues.

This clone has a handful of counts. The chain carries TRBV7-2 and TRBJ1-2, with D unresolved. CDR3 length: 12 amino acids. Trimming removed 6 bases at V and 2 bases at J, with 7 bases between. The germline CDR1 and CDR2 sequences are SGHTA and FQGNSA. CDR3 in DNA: TGTGCCAGCAGTCCGGGAAACTATGGCTACACCTTC. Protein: CASSPGNYGYTF.

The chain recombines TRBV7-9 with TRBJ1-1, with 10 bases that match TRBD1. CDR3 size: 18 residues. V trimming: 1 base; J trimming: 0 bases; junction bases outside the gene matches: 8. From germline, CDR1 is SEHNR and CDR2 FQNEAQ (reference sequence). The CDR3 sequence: CASSLGGGTGVMNTEAFF. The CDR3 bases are TGTGCCAGCAGCTTAGGTGGCGGGACAGGGGTGATGAACACTGAAGCTTTCTTT.

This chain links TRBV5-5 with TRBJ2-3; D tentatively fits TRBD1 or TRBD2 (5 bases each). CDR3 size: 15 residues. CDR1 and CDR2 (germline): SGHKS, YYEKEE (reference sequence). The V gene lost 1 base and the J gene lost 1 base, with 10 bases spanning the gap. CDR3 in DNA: TGTGCCAGCAGCTTGCCAGGGACGGGCACAGATACGCAGTATTTT. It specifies CASSLPGTGTDTQYF.

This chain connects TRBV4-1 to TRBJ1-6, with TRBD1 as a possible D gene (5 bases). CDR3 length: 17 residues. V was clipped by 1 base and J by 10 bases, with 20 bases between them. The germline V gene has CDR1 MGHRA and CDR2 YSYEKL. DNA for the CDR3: TGCGCCAGCAGCCAAGTATTAAGGGGCGCGGGTAACTCACCCCTCCACTTT. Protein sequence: CASSQVLRGAGNSPLHF.

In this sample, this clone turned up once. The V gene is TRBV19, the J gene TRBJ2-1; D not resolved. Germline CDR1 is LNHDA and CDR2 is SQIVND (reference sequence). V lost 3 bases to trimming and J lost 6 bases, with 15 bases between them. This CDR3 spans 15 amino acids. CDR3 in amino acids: CASSIGSSPFNEQFF. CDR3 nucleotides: TGTGCCAGTAGTATCGGTAGCTCACCCTTCAATGAGCAGTTCTTC.

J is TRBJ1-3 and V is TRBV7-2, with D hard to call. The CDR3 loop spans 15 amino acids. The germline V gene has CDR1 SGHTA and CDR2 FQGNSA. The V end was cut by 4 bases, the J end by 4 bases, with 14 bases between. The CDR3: CASSSSQLGGNTIYF. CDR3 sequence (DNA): TGTGCCAGCAGCTCCAGTCAACTTGGGGGAAACACCATATATTTT.

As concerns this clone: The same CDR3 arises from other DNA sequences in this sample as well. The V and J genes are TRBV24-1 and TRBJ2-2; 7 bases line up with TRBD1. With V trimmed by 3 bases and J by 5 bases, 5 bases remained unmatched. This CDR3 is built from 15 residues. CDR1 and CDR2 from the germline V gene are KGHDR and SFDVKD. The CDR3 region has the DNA TGTGCCACCAGTGATCCGGGACAGCCGACCGGGGAGCTGTTTTTT. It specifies CATSDPGQPTGELFF.

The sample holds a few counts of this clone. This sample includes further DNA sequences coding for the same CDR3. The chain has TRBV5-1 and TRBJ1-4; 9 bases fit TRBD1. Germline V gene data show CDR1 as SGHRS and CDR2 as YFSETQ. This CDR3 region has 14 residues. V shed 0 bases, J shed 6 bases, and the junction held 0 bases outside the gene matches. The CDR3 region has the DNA TGCGCCAGCAGCTTGGGGACAGGGGATGAAAAACTGTTTTTT. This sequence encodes CASSLGTGDEKLFF.